A selection of T cell receptor beta chains follows, all from one sample in a study of T cell changes during pregnancy in multiple sclerosis. Sequencing was performed with immunoSEQ multiplex PCR; in TCRdb, only in-frame clones are kept and a portion is missing. Here the sample spans 40,000 to 55,000 clones, more than 80% being singletons. The specimen was CD4+ T cells from peripheral blood mononuclear cells, collected before pregnancy. Receptors originate from a female donor with multiple sclerosis, enrolled in a pregnancy study. Both conserved end residues are part of each CDR3. Only part of the rows carry a size: once, few, many, or a class if the clone is expanded.

TRBV27 | NA | 13 | CASSLGGAQTQYF
TRBV2 | NA | 16 | CASSEVAGVFSGEQYF
TRBV7-9 | NA | 14 | CASSLAGQVDTQYF
TRBV19 | NA | 14 | CASSIVAAGDGQFF
TRBV5-1 | once | 12 | CASSLQGETQYF
TRBV19 | NA | 17 | CASSSITAGDGKNIQYF
TRBV6-5 | NA | 15 | CASRRRDRAKGAQYF
TRBV7-9 | few | 14 | CASSRTGTRNTIYF
TRBV6-6 | NA | 12 | CASSPGLETQYF
TRBV19 | NA | 14 | CASSPRGNTDTQYF
TRBV6-5 | NA | 15 | CASSTVLESNQPQHF
TRBV28 | NA | 16 | CASSSSGLGSTDTQYF
TRBV10-3 | few | 14 | CACSGLAGTGELFF
TRBV10-2 | NA | 13 | CASSESWQDGYTF
TRBV6-5 | NA | 13 | CASTQGANTEAFF
TRBV27 | NA | 14 | CASSVRVRGYGYTF
TRBV7-5 | NA | 18 | CVRSLVRAGGKGTDTQYF
TRBV5-4 | NA | 14 | CASSPTGLDTEAFF
TRBV5-4 | NA | 14 | CASSRRAANNEQYF
TRBV19 | NA | 14 | CASRSTGGRKGYTF
TRBV18 | NA | 15 | CASSPRDRVDYGYTF
TRBV11-2 | NA | 20 | CASSLDRPSFPGQPEHEQYF
TRBV6-5 | NA | 15 | CASRTFAVGAGELFF
TRBV7-2 | NA | 16 | CASSLRARGNNEKLFF